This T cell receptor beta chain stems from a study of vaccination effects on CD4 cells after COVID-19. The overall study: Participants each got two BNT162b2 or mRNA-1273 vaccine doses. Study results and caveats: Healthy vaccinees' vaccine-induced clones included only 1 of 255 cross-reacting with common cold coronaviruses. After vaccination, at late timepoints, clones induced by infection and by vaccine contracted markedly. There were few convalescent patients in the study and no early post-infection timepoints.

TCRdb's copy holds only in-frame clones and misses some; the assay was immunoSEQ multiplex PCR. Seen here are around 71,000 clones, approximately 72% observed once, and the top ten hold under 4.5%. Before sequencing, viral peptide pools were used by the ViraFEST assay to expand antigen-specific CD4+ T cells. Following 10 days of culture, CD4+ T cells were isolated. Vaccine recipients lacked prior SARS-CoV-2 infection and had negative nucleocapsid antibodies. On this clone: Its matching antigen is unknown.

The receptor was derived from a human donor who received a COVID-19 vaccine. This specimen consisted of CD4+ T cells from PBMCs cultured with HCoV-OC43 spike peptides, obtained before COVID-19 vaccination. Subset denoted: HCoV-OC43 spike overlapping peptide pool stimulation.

The CDR3 sequence: CASSESPRGLTNYGYTF. Here the CDR3 DNA reads TGTGCCAGCAGTGAAAGCCCCCGGGGACTGACTAACTATGGCTACACCTTC. This sequence joins TRBV6-1 and TRBJ1-2; TRBD1 might be the D (5 bases). The CDR3 extends over 17 amino acids. The germline V and J ends were trimmed by 2 bases and 0 bases, with 16 bases remaining between them. CDR1 and CDR2 from the germline V gene are MNHNS and SASEGT.